Given below is one T cell receptor (beta chain) in context. The entry originates in a study of cytotoxic CD8 clonotypes in ibrutinib-treated CLL. The junction had 9 bases not matched to a gene; V was cut back by 3 bases and J by 6 bases. The CDR3 is made up of 15 amino acids. Germline V gene data show CDR1 as SEHNR and CDR2 as FQNEAQ (reference sequence). Only in-frame clones appear in the TCRdb table, and some are missing; sequencing was by immunoSEQ multiplex PCR. The repertoire holds roughly 180,000 clones, with approximately 84% as singletons. The chain links TRBV7-9 to TRBJ2-7; 9 bases match TRBD1. The source of this sequence is a human donor with chronic lymphocytic leukemia. Sequenced here: PBMCs, sampled after 24 months of ibrutinib treatment. CDR3 in DNA: TGTGCCAGCAGCTTGGTCAAGGGACAGGGTAGCGAGCAGTACTTC. Its protein is CASSLVKGQGSEQYF.